The entry that follows covers one T cell receptor beta chain sequence. Via MiXCR, TCRdb re-called the PCR reads. The sample contains 35,000 to 50,000 clones, around 24% of which appear only once. Before thyroid surgery, none of the patients had received any treatment. The CDR3 covers 14 residues. The V gene lost 6 bases and the J gene lost 5 bases, with 16 bases spanning the gap. This sample was included in a study of metastatic and nonmetastatic thyroid tumors. The chain couples TRBV12-3 or TRBV12-4 to TRBJ1-1; maybe TRBD1 (6 bases). This receptor was taken from a female donor with papillary thyroid cancer or a benign thyroid nodule (not recorded which). Some clones in this sample may be carry-over from other donors' samples. Sequencing was performed on tumor tissue. DNA for the CDR3: TGTGCCAGCAGCCTACAGGGTGGAGGAACTGAAGCTTTCTTT. It encodes CASSLQGGGTEAFF.